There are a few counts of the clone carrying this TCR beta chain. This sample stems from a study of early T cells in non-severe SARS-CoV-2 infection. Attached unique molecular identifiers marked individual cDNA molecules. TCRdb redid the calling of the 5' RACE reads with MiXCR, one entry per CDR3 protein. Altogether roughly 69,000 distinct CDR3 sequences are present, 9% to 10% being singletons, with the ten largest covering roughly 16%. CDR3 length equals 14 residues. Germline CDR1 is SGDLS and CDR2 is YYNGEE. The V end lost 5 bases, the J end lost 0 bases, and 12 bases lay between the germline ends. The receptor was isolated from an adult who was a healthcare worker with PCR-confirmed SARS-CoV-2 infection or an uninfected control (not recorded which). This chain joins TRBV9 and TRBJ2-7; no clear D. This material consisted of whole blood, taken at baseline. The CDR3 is CASSRTVSSYEQYF. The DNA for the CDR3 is TGTGCCAGCAGTCGGACGGTAAGCTCCTACGAGCAGTACTTC.